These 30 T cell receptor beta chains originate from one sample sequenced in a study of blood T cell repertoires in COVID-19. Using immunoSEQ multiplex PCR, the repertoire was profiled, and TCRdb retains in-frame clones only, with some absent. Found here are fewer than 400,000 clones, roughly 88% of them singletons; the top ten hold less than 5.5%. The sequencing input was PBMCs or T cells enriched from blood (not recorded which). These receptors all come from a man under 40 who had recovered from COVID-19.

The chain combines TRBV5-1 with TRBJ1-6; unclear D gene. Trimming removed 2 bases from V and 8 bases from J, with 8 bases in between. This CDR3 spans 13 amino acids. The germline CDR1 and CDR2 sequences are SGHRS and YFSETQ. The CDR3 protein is CASSLVGDSPLHF. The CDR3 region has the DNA TGCGCCAGCAGCTTAGTGGGAGATTCACCCCTCCACTTT. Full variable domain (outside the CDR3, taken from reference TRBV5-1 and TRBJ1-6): KAGVTQTPRYLIKTRGQQVTLSCSPISGHRSVSWYQQTPGQGLQFLFEYFSETQRNKGNFPGRFSGRQFSNSRSEMNVSTLELGDSALYLCASSLVGDSPLHFGNGTRLTVT.

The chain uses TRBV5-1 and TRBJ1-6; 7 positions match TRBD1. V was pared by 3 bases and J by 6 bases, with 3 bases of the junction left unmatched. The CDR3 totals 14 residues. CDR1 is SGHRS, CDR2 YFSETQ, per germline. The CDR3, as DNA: TGCGCCAGCAGCTCGGGACAGCCTAATTCACCCCTCCACTTT. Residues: CASSSGQPNSPLHF.

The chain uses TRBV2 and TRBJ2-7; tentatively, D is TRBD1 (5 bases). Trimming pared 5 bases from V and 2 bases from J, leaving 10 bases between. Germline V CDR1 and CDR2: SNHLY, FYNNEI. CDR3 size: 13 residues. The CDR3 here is CASSLSRAYEQYF. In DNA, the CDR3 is TGTGCCAGCAGTCTTAGCAGGGCCTACGAGCAGTACTTC.

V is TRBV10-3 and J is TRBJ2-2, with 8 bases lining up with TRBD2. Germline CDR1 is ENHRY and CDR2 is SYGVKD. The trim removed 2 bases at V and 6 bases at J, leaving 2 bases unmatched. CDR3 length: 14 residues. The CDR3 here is CAISERGGPGELFF. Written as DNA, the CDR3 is TGTGCCATCAGTGAGCGGGGGGGCCCCGGGGAGCTGTTTTTT.

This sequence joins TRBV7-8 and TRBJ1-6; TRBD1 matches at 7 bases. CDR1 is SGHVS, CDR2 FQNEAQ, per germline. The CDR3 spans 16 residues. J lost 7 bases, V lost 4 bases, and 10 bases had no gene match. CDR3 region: CASSSPTGTANSPLHF. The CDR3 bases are TGTGCCAGCAGCTCCCCCACCGGGACAGCCAATTCACCCCTCCACTTT.

The CDR3 DNA follows: TGTGCCAGTAGTTCCCCTGTGGGGGGATCCTACGAGCAGTACTTC. This translates into CASSSPVGGSYEQYF. V is TRBV19 and J is TRBJ2-7; D may be TRBD2 (6 bases). CDR1 and CDR2 from the germline V gene are LNHDA and SQIVND (reference sequence). V was clipped by 5 bases and J by 1 base, with 15 bases between them. This CDR3 has 15 amino acids.

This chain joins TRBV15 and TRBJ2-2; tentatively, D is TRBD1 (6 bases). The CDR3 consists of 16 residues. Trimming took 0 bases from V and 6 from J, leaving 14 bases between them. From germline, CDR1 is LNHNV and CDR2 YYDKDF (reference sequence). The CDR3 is CATSRDRGWNAGELFF. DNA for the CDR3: TGTGCCACCAGCAGAGACAGGGGCTGGAATGCCGGGGAGCTGTTTTTT. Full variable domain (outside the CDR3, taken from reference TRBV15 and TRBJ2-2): DAMVIQNPRYQVTQFGKPVTLSCSQTLNHNVMYWYQQKSSQAPKLLFHYYDKDFNNEADTPDNFQSRRPNTSFCFLDIRSPGLGDTAMYLCATSRDRGWNAGELFFGEGSRLTVL.

CDR3 sequence (DNA): TGTGCCAGCCACCCCTCCGGCAGGCTTGAGAATGAGCAGTTCTTC. Translating it yields CASHPSGRLENEQFF. The V and J genes are TRBV19 and TRBJ2-1; D call uncertain. V was pared by 9 bases and J by 7 bases, with 22 bases between. CDR1 and CDR2 (germline): LNHDA, SQIVND (reference sequence). The CDR3 contains 15 residues.

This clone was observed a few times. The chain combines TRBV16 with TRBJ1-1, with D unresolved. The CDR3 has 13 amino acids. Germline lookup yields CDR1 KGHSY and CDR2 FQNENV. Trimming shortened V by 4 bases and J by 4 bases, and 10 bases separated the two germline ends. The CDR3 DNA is TGTGCCAGCAGCCGAAGTTCGGGCACTGAAGCTTTCTTT. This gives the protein CASSRSSGTEAFF.

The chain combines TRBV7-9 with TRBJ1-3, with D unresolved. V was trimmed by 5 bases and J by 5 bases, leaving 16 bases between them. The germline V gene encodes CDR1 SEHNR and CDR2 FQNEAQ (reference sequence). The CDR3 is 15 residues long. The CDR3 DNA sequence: TGTGCCAGCAGCCTAGAAGCGGAAGGTAGAAACACCATATATTTT. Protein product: CASSLEAEGRNTIYF.

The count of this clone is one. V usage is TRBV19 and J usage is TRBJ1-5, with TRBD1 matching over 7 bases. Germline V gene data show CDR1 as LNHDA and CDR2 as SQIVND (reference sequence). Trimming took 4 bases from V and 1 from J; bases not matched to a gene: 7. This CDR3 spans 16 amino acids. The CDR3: CASSTRQGESNQPQHF. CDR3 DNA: TGTGCCAGTAGTACCCGACAGGGTGAAAGCAATCAGCCCCAGCATTTT. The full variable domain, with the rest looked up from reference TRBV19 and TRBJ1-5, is DGGITQSPKYLFRKEGQNVTLSCEQNLNHDAMYWYRQDPGQGLRLIYYSQIVNDFQKGDIAEGYSVSREKKESFPLTVTSAQKNPTAFYLCASSTRQGESNQPQHFGDGTRLSIL.

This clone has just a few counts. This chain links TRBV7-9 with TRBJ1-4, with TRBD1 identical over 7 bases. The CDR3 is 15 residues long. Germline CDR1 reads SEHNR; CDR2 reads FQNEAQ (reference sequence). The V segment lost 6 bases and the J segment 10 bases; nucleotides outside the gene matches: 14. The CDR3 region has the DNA TGTGCCAGCAGTCCCCCCGACAGGGATTTAGGAAAACTGTTTTTT. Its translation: CASSPPDRDLGKLFF.

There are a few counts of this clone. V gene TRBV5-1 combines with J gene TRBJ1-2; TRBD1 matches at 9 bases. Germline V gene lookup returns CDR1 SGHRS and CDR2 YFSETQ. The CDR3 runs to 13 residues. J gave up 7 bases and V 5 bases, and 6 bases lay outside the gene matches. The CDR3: CASRTGGAAGYTF. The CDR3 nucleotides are TGCGCCAGCAGAACAGGGGGCGCGGCTGGCTACACCTTC.

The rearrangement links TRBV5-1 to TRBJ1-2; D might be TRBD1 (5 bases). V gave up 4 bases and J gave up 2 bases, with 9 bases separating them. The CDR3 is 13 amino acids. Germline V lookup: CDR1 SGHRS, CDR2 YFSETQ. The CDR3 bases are TGCGCCAGCAGCCAGACAGCCAACTATGGCTACACCTTC. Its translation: CASSQTANYGYTF.

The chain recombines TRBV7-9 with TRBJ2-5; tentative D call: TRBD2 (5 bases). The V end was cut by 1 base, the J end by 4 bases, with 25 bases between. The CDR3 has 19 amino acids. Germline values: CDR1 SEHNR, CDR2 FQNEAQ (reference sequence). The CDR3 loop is CASSLGVLRTGGPRETQYF. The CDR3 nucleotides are TGTGCCAGCAGCTTAGGGGTACTCAGAACCGGAGGCCCAAGAGAGACCCAGTACTTC.

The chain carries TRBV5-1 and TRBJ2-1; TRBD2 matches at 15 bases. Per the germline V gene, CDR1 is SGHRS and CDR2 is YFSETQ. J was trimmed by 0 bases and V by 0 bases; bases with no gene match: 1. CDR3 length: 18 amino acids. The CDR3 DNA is TGCGCCAGCAGCTTGGTGGGACTAGCGGGGGGCTCCTACAATGAGCAGTTCTTC. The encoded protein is CASSLVGLAGGSYNEQFF.

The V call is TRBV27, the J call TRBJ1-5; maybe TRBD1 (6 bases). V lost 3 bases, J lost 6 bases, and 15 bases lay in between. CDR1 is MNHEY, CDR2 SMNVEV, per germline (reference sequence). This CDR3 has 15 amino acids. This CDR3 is CASSLVGAGAQPQHF. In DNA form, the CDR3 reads TGTGCCAGCAGTTTGGTGGGGGCAGGGGCTCAGCCCCAGCATTTT.

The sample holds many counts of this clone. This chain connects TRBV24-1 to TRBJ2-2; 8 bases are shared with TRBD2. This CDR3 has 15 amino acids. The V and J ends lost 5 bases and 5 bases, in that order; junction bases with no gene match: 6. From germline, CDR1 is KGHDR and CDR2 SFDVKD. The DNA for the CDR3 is TGTGCCACCAGTGGCGCGGGGGGCTGGACCGGGGAGCTGTTTTTT. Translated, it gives CATSGAGGWTGELFF.

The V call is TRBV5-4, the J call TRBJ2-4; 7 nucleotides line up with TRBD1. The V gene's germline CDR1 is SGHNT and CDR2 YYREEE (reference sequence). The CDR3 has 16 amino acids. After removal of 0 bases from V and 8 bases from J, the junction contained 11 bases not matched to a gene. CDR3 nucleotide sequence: TGTGCCAGCAGCTTGGCAGGGGGTTTGTCAGCGGACATTCAGTACTTC. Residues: CASSLAGGLSADIQYF. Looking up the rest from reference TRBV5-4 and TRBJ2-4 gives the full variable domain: ETGVTQSPTHLIKTRGQQVTLRCSSQSGHNTVSWYQQALGQGPQFIFQYYREEENGRGNFPPRFSGLQFPNYSSELNVNALELDDSALYLCASSLAGGLSADIQYFGAGTRLSVL.

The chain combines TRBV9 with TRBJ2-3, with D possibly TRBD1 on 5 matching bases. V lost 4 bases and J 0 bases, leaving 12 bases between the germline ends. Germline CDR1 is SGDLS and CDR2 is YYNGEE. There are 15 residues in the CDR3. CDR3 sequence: CASSLQGSSTDTQYF. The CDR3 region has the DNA TGTGCCAGCAGCCTTCAGGGATCTAGCACAGATACGCAGTATTTT.

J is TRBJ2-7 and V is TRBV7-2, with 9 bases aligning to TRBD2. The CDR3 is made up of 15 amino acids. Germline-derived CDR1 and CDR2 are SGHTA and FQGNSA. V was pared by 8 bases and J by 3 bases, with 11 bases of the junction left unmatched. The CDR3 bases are TGTGCCAGCGCCATTAGCGGGGGCCAGGGCTACGAGCAGTACTTC. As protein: CASAISGGQGYEQYF.

The CDR3 coding sequence is TGTGCCAGCAGCGCCCAATCGGGACAAGCCTACGAGCAGTACTTC. Its protein product is CASSAQSGQAYEQYF. The chain has TRBV9 and TRBJ2-7; TRBD1 might be the D (6 bases). CDR3 length equals 15 residues. CDR1 SGDLS and CDR2 YYNGEE come from the germline V gene. Trimming took 3 bases from V and 2 from J, leaving 15 bases between them.

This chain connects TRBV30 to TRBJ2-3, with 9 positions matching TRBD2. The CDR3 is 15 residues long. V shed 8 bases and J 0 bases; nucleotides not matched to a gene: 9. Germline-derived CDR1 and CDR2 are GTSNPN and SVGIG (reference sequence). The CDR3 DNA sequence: TGTGCCGGCGGAAGCGGGGGGAGGAGCACAGATACGCAGTATTTT. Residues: CAGGSGGRSTDTQYF. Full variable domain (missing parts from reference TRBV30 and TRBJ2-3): SQTIHQWPATLVQPVGSPLSLECTVEGTSNPNLYWYRQAAGRGLQLLFYSVGIGQISSEVPQNLSASRPQDRQFILSSKKLLLSDSGFYLCAGGSGGRSTDTQYFGPGTRLTVL.

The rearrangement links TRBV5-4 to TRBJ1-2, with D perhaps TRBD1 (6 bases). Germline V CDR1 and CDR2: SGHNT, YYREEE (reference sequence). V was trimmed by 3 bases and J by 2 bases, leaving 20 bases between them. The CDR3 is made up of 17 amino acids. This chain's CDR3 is CASSSIYRDTINYGYTF. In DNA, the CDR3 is TGTGCCAGCAGCTCAATCTACCGGGACACGATAAACTATGGCTACACCTTC.

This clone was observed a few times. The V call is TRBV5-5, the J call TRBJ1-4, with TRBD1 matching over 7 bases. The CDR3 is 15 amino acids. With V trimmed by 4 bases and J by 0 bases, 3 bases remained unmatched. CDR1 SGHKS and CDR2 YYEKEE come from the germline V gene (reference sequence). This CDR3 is CASSGQVATNEKLFF. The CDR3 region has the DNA TGTGCCAGCAGCGGACAGGTCGCAACTAATGAAAAACTGTTTTTT.

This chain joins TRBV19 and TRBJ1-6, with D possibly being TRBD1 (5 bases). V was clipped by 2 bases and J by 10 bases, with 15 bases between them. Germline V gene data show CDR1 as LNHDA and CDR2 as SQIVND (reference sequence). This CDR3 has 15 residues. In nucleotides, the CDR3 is TGTGCCAGTAGTATATCTGGTACAGGCGGATCACCCCTCCACTTT. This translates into CASSISGTGGSPLHF.

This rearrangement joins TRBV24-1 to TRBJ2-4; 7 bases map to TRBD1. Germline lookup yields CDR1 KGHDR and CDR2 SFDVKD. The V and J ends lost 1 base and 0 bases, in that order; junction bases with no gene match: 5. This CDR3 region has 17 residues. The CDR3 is CATSDFGQALAKNIQYF. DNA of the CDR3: TGTGCCACCAGTGATTTTGGACAGGCCCTAGCCAAAAACATTCAGTACTTC.

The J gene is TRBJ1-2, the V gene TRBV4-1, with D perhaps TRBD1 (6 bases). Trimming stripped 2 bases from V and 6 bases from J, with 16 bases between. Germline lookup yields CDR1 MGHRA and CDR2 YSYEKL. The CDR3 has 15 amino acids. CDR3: CASSQTSRGSNGYTF. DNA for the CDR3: TGCGCCAGCAGCCAAACGAGCAGGGGAAGTAATGGCTACACCTTC.

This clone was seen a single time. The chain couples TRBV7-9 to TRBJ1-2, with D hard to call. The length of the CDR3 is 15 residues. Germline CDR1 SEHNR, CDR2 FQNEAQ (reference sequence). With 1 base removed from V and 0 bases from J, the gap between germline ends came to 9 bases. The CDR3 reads CASSLVADSNYGYTF. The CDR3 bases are TGTGCCAGCAGCTTAGTGGCAGACTCTAACTATGGCTACACCTTC.

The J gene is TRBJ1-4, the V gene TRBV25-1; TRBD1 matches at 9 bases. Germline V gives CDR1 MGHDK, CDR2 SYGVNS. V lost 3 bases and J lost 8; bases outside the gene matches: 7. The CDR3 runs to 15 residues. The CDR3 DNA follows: TGTGCCAGCAGTGATTACAGGGGGCCGAGGGAAAAACTGTTTTTT. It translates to CASSDYRGPREKLFF.